The next 29 T cell receptor beta chains were all read from a single sample in a study of tumor-infiltrating lymphocytes in primary liver carcinoma. For each extraction, RNA and DNA were obtained together from roughly 20-30 mg of unsorted bulk tissue. cDNA specific to TCR beta was made from 500 ng of total RNA, with a constant-region primer employed for priming. Three-round nested multiplex PCR performed with slightly modified ARM-PCR produced the TCR beta libraries. A C-beta reverse primer was combined with TRBV1-TRBV30 forward primers in the first two PCR rounds, and each round had around 10 cycles. MiXCR, applied by TCRdb to the multiplex PCR reads, yields one record per CDR3 protein. Of tens of thousands of distinct CDR3 sequences listed, around 64% are singletons. Material for sequencing was liver tumor tissue from sampling region 2. The subset denotes: tumor region T2, inferior pole. The origin of the receptors is a man in his forties with primary liver carcinoma and hepatitis B virus infection.

A remark on this clonotype: The CDR3 does not close with the conserved phenylalanine or tryptophan, likely indicating a read error. The CDR3, as DNA: TGTACCAGCAGTTTAAAGAATACACCCCTCCACTAT. It yields the protein CTSSLKNTPLHY. This chain uses TRBV12-3 or TRBV12-4 with TRBJ1-6, with D unresolved. The CDR3 is 12 amino acids.

Concerning this clonotype itself: One end of the junction fails to match germline, which may point to a read error. The chain carries TRBV29-1 and TRBJ2-5; tentative D call: TRBD1 (6 bases). The CDR3 is made up of 14 amino acids. Germline CDR1 and CDR2: SQVTM and ANQGSEA. The CDR3 DNA reads as TGCAGCTTTAGGACAGCATCGTTTCAAGAGACCAAGTACTTC. Protein: CSFRTASFQETKYF. The entire variable domain, with the rest obtained from reference TRBV29-1 and TRBJ2-5, is as follows: SAVISQKPSRDICQRGTSLTIQCQVDSQVTMMFWYRQQPGQSLTLIATANQGSEATYESGFVIDKFPISRPNLTFSTLTVSNMSPEDSSIYLCSFRTASFQETKYFGPGTRLLVL.

About this clonotype: Here the CDR3 omits its conserved ending phenylalanine or tryptophan, so a read error is the likely source. The chain joins TRBV5-1 to TRBJ2-7; the match to TRBD2 covers 7 bases. Germline CDR1 is SGHRS and CDR2 is YFSETQ. CDR3 length equals 17 residues. The J segment lost 3 bases and the V segment lost 4 bases, leaving 16 bases of the junction unmatched. The CDR3 sequence is CASSPGLVGGPNYEQYL. The CDR3 DNA sequence: TGCGCCAGCAGCCCCGGACTAGTGGGAGGGCCTAACTACGAGCAGTACTTA.

Regarding this clonotype: This is likely a read error, given that the CDR3 carries no conserved phenylalanine or tryptophan at its end. This chain uses TRBV29-1 with TRBJ1-2; D is perhaps TRBD1 (5 bases). CDR3 size: 14 residues. CDR1 SQVTM and CDR2 ANQGSEA come from the germline V gene. CDR3 sequence: CRVKLGHSIYGYTL. The CDR3 DNA is TGCAGGGTCAAGCTTGGACATTCGATCTATGGCTACACCTTG.

The chain combines TRBV24-1 with TRBJ1-1, with D possibly matching TRBD1 (5 bases). V gave up 9 bases and J gave up 1 base, with 14 bases separating them. The CDR3 has 14 amino acids. Germline assignment: CDR1 KGHDR and CDR2 SFDVKD. The CDR3 DNA reads TGTGCCACCCGAGATACCGGACAGAACACTGAAGCTTTCTTT. Encoded protein: CATRDTGQNTEAFF.

In the case of this clonotype: This likely comes from a read error, as the CDR3 has no conserved phenylalanine or tryptophan at its end. The V and J genes are TRBV11-1 and TRBJ2-1; D uncertain. From germline, CDR1 is SGHAT and CDR2 FQDESV (reference sequence). The CDR3 is 13 amino acids. Trimming stripped 5 bases from V and 5 bases from J, with 10 bases between. CDR3 amino acids: CASSVVLNNEQFI. The CDR3 DNA sequence: TGTGCCAGCAGCGTTGTCCTGAACAATGAGCAGTTCATC.

Concerning this clonotype: A much more abundant neighbour one base away suggests this may be a read error. The J gene is TRBJ2-5, the V gene TRBV29-1; D is undetermined. The CDR3 length is 15 residues. CDR1 is SQVTM, CDR2 ANQGSEA, per germline. The CDR3 is CSVEGPGHFQVTQYF. For the CDR3, the DNA is TGCAGCGTTGAAGGACCCGGGCACTTCCAAGTGACCCAGTACTTC.

A note on this clonotype: As the CDR3 is not closed by the conserved phenylalanine or tryptophan, this likely results from a read error. This chain connects TRBV7-9 to TRBJ2-2; D call uncertain. The germline V gene encodes CDR1 SEHNR and CDR2 FQNEAQ (reference sequence). The CDR3 consists of 12 residues. CDR3 region: CASRSNTRELFL. CDR3 in DNA: TGTGCCAGCAGGTCGAACACCAGGGAGCTGTTTCTT.

Regarding this clonotype: A single base separates this from a much larger clone, so it may be a read error. The DNA of the CDR3 is TGTACCAGCAAACCGGGAGGCCCCACCTCCACCTACGAGCAGTACTTC. It specifies CTSKPGGPTSTYEQYF. The chain employs TRBV6-2 or TRBV6-3 and TRBJ2-7; 7 bases are shared with TRBD2. Germline V lookup: CDR1 MNHEY, CDR2 SVGEGT. This CDR3 region has 16 residues.

This clonotype has ten or more counts. V usage is TRBV6-5 and J usage is TRBJ1-1; possible D gene TRBD1, 6 bases. The CDR3 loop spans 15 amino acids. With 0 bases removed from V and 6 bases from J, the gap between germline ends came to 14 bases. The germline V gene encodes CDR1 MNHEY and CDR2 SVGAGI. CDR3 sequence reads: CASSYSIGGGAEAFF. CDR3 sequence (DNA): TGTGCCAGCAGTTACTCGATTGGGGGCGGAGCTGAAGCTTTCTTT.

This clonotype was observed a handful of times. This rearrangement joins TRBV28 to TRBJ1-5, with D unclear. Trimming shortened V by 8 bases and J by 6 bases, and 20 bases separated the two germline ends. Germline lookup yields CDR1 MDHEN and CDR2 SYDVKM. The CDR3 loop spans 15 amino acids. CDR3 region: CASRQTPGKSQPQHF. The CDR3 DNA reads as TGTGCCAGCCGCCAGACCCCGGGGAAAAGTCAGCCCCAGCATTTT.

Of note for this clonotype: Germline is not matched at one junction end, which may reflect a read error. V usage is TRBV29-1 and J usage is TRBJ2-3, with a weak D call TRBD2 (5 bases). CDR1 and CDR2 (germline): SQVTM, ANQGSEA. The CDR3 is made up of 14 amino acids. CDR3 DNA sequence: TGCAGCGTTGAAGTGGGAGTAAGCACTGATACGCATTATTTT. Amino acids: CSVEVGVSTDTHYF.

On this clonotype: A much larger clone lies one base from this, so it may be a read error. The genes are TRBV6-6 and TRBJ1-2; D not resolved. Per the germline V gene, CDR1 is MNHNY and CDR2 is SVGAGI (reference sequence). The ends were cut back, 5 bases at V and 5 bases at J, with 18 bases in the middle. This CDR3 comprises 15 residues. CDR3 nucleotides: TGTGCCAGCAGTCGTGGAATAGGCACTCAGTATGGCTACACCTTC. It yields the protein CASSRGIGTQYGYTF.

Concerning this clonotype itself: Just one base apart from a much larger clone, this may be a read error. The chain links TRBV7-2 to TRBJ2-1, with D possibly TRBD2 on 7 matching bases. This CDR3 spans 14 amino acids. The germline V gene has CDR1 SGHTA and CDR2 FQGNSA. CDR3 protein: CASCLAAGANEQFF. CDR3 DNA: TGTGCCAGCTGCTTAGCCGCGGGGGCCAATGAGCAGTTCTTC.

A note on this clonotype: A junction end diverges from the germline sequence, so it may reflect a read error. This chain uses TRBV7-9 with TRBJ2-7; the D is unclear. The germline V gene has CDR1 SEHNR and CDR2 FQNEAQ (reference sequence). This CDR3 has 15 amino acids. The CDR3 DNA follows: TGTGCCAGCTGCTTGGACCTCCAAACCTCCTACGAGCAGTACTTC. This translates into CASCLDLQTSYEQYF.

The chain carries TRBV29-1 and TRBJ1-5, with 7 nucleotides matching TRBD1. From germline, CDR1 is SQVTM and CDR2 ANQGSEA. The CDR3 spans 13 residues. The V gene end was trimmed by 2 bases and the J gene end by 2 bases; junction bases not matched to a gene: 0. The CDR3 DNA follows: TGCAGCGTTGAAACAGGGGGCAATCAGCCCCAGCATTTT. Translation gives CSVETGGNQPQHF. The full variable domain, rest sourced from reference TRBV29-1 and TRBJ1-5, is SAVISQKPSRDICQRGTSLTIQCQVDSQVTMMFWYRQQPGQSLTLIATANQGSEATYESGFVIDKFPISRPNLTFSTLTVSNMSPEDSSIYLCSVETGGNQPQHFGDGTRLSIL.

As concerns this clonotype: At one end the junction does not follow the germline gene, possibly because of a read error. The chain employs TRBV11-3 and TRBJ2-1; D unclear. The CDR3 has 12 amino acids. CDR1 is SGHNT, CDR2 YENEEA, per germline. The CDR3 spells CASRLEWREQFF. DNA for the CDR3: TGTGCCAGCAGGTTAGAATGGAGAGAGCAGTTCTTC.

With respect to this clonotype: A much larger clone sits a single nucleotide away, making a read error possible. The rearrangement uses TRBV12-3 or TRBV12-4 and TRBJ2-1; TRBD2 matches 10 bases. CDR3 length: 15 residues. The CDR3 DNA follows: TGTGTCAGCAGTTTACAAGCGGGAGGGCCCCATGAGCAGTTCTTC. As protein: CVSSLQAGGPHEQFF.

Points on this clonotype: At one end the junction does not follow the germline gene, possibly because of a read error. The rearrangement uses TRBV5-8 and TRBJ1-1; 12 bases line up with TRBD1. Per germline, CDR1 SGHTS and CDR2 YDEGEE. The CDR3 totals 18 residues. The CDR3 sequence is CASILKGTGGPMNTEAFF. The CDR3 region has the DNA TGTGCCAGCATCTTGAAGGGGACAGGGGGCCCCATGAACACTGAAGCTTTCTTT.

A word on this clonotype: This likely comes from a read error, as the CDR3 has no conserved phenylalanine or tryptophan at its end. CDR3 loop: CASSWGQTNTWELFL. CDR3 nucleotides: TGTGCCAGCAGCTGGGGACAGACGAACACCTGGGAGCTGTTTCTT. This rearrangement joins TRBV5-6 to TRBJ2-2, with 7 bases that match TRBD1. Germline CDR1 and CDR2: SGHDT and YYEEEE. The CDR3 sequence is 15 residues long.

As to this clonotype: Its ends do not fully match the called genes, so a read error is possible. V usage is TRBV6-1 and J usage is TRBJ2-1; 8 bases line up with TRBD2. The CDR3 spans 14 residues. The germline CDR1 and CDR2 sequences are MNHNS and SASEGT. This CDR3 reads CARWSGRAVSEQFF. DNA of the CDR3: TGTGCCCGCTGGTCCGGGAGGGCCGTCAGTGAGCAGTTCTTT.

The V and J genes are TRBV12-3 or TRBV12-4 and TRBJ2-1, with 7 bases fitting TRBD1. This CDR3 has 16 residues. The V gene end was trimmed by 8 bases and the J gene end by 0 bases; junction bases not matched to a gene: 10. The CDR3: CASGLRGQISYNEQFF. The CDR3 bases are TGTGCCAGCGGTCTAAGGGGACAGATCTCCTACAATGAGCAGTTCTTC.

This chain joins TRBV11-2 and TRBJ2-3; 13 positions agree with TRBD2. The CDR3 totals 16 residues. Germline V gene sequence: CDR1 SGHAT, CDR2 FQNNGV. With 5 bases clipped from V and 11 bases from J, the junction kept 13 bases outside the gene matches. The CDR3 loop reads CASSPTGLAGRRWQYF. Written as DNA, the CDR3 is TGTGCCAGCAGCCCGACGGGACTAGCGGGGAGGCGATGGCAGTATTTT.

This clonotype came up many times. This chain joins TRBV12-3 or TRBV12-4 and TRBJ2-7; 11 bases line up with TRBD1. The CDR3 length is 15 residues. V shed 3 bases and J 6 bases; nucleotides not matched to a gene: 7. CDR3 in amino acids: CASSLGTGGAGEQYF. The CDR3 DNA reads TGTGCCAGCAGTTTGGGGACAGGGGGAGCGGGCGAGCAGTACTTC.

This clonotype came up many times. V gene TRBV10-3 combines with J gene TRBJ2-1; D may be TRBD1 (5 bases). V lost 10 bases and J 8 bases, leaving 21 bases between the germline ends. The CDR3 totals 14 residues. Germline loops: CDR1 ENHRY, CDR2 SYGVKD. The CDR3 spells CATTQATPRDEQFF. CDR3 bases: TGTGCCACAACACAGGCGACCCCCCGGGATGAGCAGTTCTTC.

This chain connects TRBV14 to TRBJ2-1; 8 bases map to TRBD2. J was trimmed by 8 bases and V by 6 bases; bases with no gene match: 15. In germline, CDR1 is SGHDN, CDR2 FVKESK. CDR3 length equals 16 residues. CDR3 in amino acids: CASSVVAGWVNDEQFF. The DNA of the CDR3 is TGTGCCAGCAGTGTCGTAGCGGGATGGGTAAACGATGAGCAGTTCTTC.

This clonotype was detected once. The junction and the germline gene differ at one end; a read error may be behind it. V is TRBV7-9 and J is TRBJ2-7; D is unclear. Germline V lookup: CDR1 SEHNR, CDR2 FQNEAQ (reference sequence). This CDR3 is 12 amino acids long. CDR3 region: CDSSLTCYEQYF. DNA for the CDR3: TGTGACAGCAGCTTAACATGCTACGAGCAGTACTTC. The variable domain in full, completed from reference TRBV7-9 and TRBJ2-7, reads DTGVSQNPRHKITKRGQNVTFRCDPISEHNRLYWYRQTLGQGPEFLTYFQNEAQLEKSRLLSDRFSAERPKGSFSTLEIQRTEQGDSAMYLCDSSLTCYEQYFGPGTRLTVT.

With respect to this clonotype: Lacking the conserved final phenylalanine or tryptophan, this CDR3 likely reflects a read error. This chain connects TRBV4-2 to TRBJ2-7, with 13 bases that match TRBD2. Germline V gene lookup returns CDR1 LGHNA and CDR2 YNFKEQ. The CDR3 runs to 18 residues. As DNA, the CDR3 is TGTGTCAGCAGTGGAAAACCGGGACTAGCGGGATGGCCACACGAGCAGTACATC. It is translated as CVSSGKPGLAGWPHEQYI.

About this clonotype itself: Germline is not matched at one junction end, which may reflect a read error. This chain connects TRBV29-1 to TRBJ2-1, with TRBD1 matching 11 bases. This CDR3 contains 14 residues. Germline-derived CDR1 and CDR2 are SQVTM and ANQGSEA. This CDR3 is CGVLGQGVSNEQFF. The CDR3 DNA reads TGCGGCGTTCTGGGACAGGGGGTGTCCAATGAGCAGTTCTTC.